The rows below give T cell receptor beta chains drawn from one sample of a study of human T cells and chemical hapten exposure. TCRdb processed the 5' RACE reads anew with MiXCR; each CDR3 protein has one entry. Of about 81,000 distinct CDR3 sequences listed, more than 7.5% were seen once; the top ten hold under 3%. The source of these receptors is a male donor in good health. Both conserved end residues are part of each CDR3. A D gene is named only where the DNA matches it firmly. Rows may omit the clone size; those that give it use once, few, many or a size class.

J gene | clone size | V gene | D gene | CDR3 DNA | CDR3 protein
TRBJ2-1 | few | TRBV6-6 | . | TGTGCCAGCAGTTACTGGGACACCGACCCTGACAATGAGCAGTTCTTC | CASSYWDTDPDNEQFF
TRBJ1-5 | . | TRBV7-2 | . | TGTGCCAGCAGCCAGGACAGCCCAGATCAGCCCCAGCATTTT | CASSQDSPDQPQHF
TRBJ1-2 | many | TRBV7-9 | . | TGTGCCAGCAGCGTGACTATCGGACAGAGCTACTATGGCTACACCTTC | CASSVTIGQSYYGYTF
TRBJ2-1 | many | TRBV29-1 | TRBD2 | TGCAGCGTTGATTTACTGGCGGGGGGAACCTACAATGAGCAGTTCTTC | CSVDLLAGGTYNEQFF
TRBJ1-1 | once | TRBV9 | . | TGTGCCAGCAGCGTAGCTGGCGGGCAGAACACTGAAGCTTTCTTT | CASSVAGGQNTEAFF
TRBJ2-1 | . | TRBV2 | TRBD2 | TGTGCCAGCAGCCCGGGACTAGCGGGAGGTGGTGAGCAGTTCTTC | CASSPGLAGGGEQFF
TRBJ1-2 | many | TRBV29-1 | . | TGCAGCGTTGAGACAGGTCCCTATGGCTACACCTTC | CSVETGPYGYTF
TRBJ2-7 | many | TRBV29-1 | . | TGCAGCGTTGTGCGGGGCGACTCCTACGAGCAGTACTTC | CSVVRGDSYEQYF
TRBJ2-7 | . | TRBV7-9 | TRBD2 | TGTGCCAGCAGCGGTCCGGGACTAGCGGGTACGAGCTCCTACGAGCAGTACTTC | CASSGPGLAGTSSYEQYF
TRBJ2-1 | . | TRBV4-3 | . | TGCGCCAGCAGCCAAGATTCGGCAGAGGAGCAGTTCTTC | CASSQDSAEEQFF
TRBJ1-5 | many | TRBV7-9 | . | TGTGCCAGCAGCTTAGGCGTAGGGAGCAATCAGCCCCAGCATTTT | CASSLGVGSNQPQHF
TRBJ2-1 | . | TRBV6-2/TRBV6-3 | . | TGTGCCAGCAGTTACTCAGAGCGGGTATCCTACAATGAGCAGTTCTTC | CASSYSERVSYNEQFF
TRBJ2-7 | many | TRBV12-3/TRBV12-4 | TRBD2 | TGTGCCAGCAGTCCCGGGACTAGCGGGACCTACGAGCAGTACTTC | CASSPGTSGTYEQYF
TRBJ2-3 | . | TRBV28 | TRBD2 | TGTGCCAGCAGTCCAGATTGGGGCCTAGCGGGGGTTCCGACTAGCACAGATACGCAGTATTTT | CASSPDWGLAGVPTSTDTQYF
TRBJ1-4 | many | TRBV25-1 | . | TGTGCCAGCAGTGCTGGGGCTTATGAAAAACTGTTTTTT | CASSAGAYEKLFF
TRBJ1-4 | many | TRBV12-3/TRBV12-4 | . | TGTGCCAGCAGTTTATTATGGGACGCCTCTGAAAAACTGTTTTTT | CASSLLWDASEKLFF
TRBJ1-1 | few | TRBV29-1 | TRBD1 | TGCAGCGTTGAGGCGGGACAGGGAGCTTTCTTT | CSVEAGQGAFF
TRBJ2-3 | few | TRBV6-2/TRBV6-3 | . | TGTGCCAGCAGCTCCCGCGGCACAGATACGCAGTATTTT | CASSSRGTDTQYF
TRBJ1-1 | . | TRBV6-1 | . | TGTGCCAGCAAGCCCGGGAAAGTTGCTGAAGCTTTCTTT | CASKPGKVAEAFF
TRBJ2-3 | . | TRBV7-9 | . | TGTGCCAGCAGCTCCTCCCGTAGGCCCGTAGGGCAGTATTTT | CASSSSRRPVGQYF
TRBJ1-5 | few | TRBV12-3/TRBV12-4 | . | TGTGCCAGCAGTTTAGCAGGGGATCAGCCCCAGCATTTT | CASSLAGDQPQHF
TRBJ2-7 | . | TRBV5-1 | TRBD1 | TGCGCCAGCAGCTACGGGACAGGGGGCGACGAGCAGTACTTC | CASSYGTGGDEQYF
TRBJ2-2 | . | TRBV4-3 | . | TGCGCCAGCAGCCAAGATCACAGGGAAAAGAACACCGGGGAGCTGTTTTTT | CASSQDHREKNTGELFF
TRBJ2-7 | few | TRBV29-1 | TRBD1 | TGCAGCGTTGATTCAGGGGGAAATTACTACGAGCAGTACTTC | CSVDSGGNYYEQYF
TRBJ2-7 | . | TRBV5-6 | . | TGTGCCAGCAGCTTGGTAACGGGGGACGAGCAGTACTTC | CASSLVTGDEQYF
TRBJ2-1 | many | TRBV20-1 | TRBD1 | TGCAGTGCTAGAGAACTAATGAAGCAGGGGGCTTACGGGGATGAGCAGTTCTTC | CSARELMKQGAYGDEQFF
TRBJ2-1 | . | TRBV6-6 | . | TGTGCCAGCAGTTACGAGCCAGTATTTTTCTTC | CASSYEPVFFF
TRBJ2-1 | few | TRBV4-1 | . | TGCGCCAGCAGCCAAGATCTGGGGGGCGATGAGCAGTTCTTC | CASSQDLGGDEQFF
TRBJ1-1 | few | TRBV6-2/TRBV6-3 | . | TGTGCCAGCGGTCTAAAGCTGAGGACTGAAGCTTTCTTT | CASGLKLRTEAFF
TRBJ1-2 | . | TRBV27 | . | TGTGCCAGCAGTTTATCAGTCATGGCAGCCGCTAACTATGGCTACACCTTC | CASSLSVMAAANYGYTF
TRBJ2-3 | few | TRBV6-5 | TRBD1 | TGTGCCAGCAGTCACGTAACAGGGGGCATTACAGATACGCAGTATTTT | CASSHVTGGITDTQYF
TRBJ2-5 | many | TRBV27 | . | TGTGCCAGCAGTCGAGAGACCCAGTACTTC | CASSRETQYF
TRBJ1-5 | . | TRBV2 | . | TGTGCCAGCAATATTGACAGCCCTTCCCAGCCCCAGCATTTT | CASNIDSPSQPQHF
TRBJ2-1 | few | TRBV27 | TRBD2 | TGTGCCAGCAGTTTAGAGGCTAGCGGGTACAATGAGCAGTTCTTC | CASSLEASGYNEQFF
TRBJ1-5 | . | TRBV7-2 | TRBD1 | TGTGCCAGCGGAATTGACAGGGGGGTACAGCCCCAGCATTTT | CASGIDRGVQPQHF
TRBJ1-1 | . | TRBV7-9 | . | TGTGCCAGCAGCTTAGTCGTAGCGGGGGGCACTGAAGCTTTCTTT | CASSLVVAGGTEAFF
TRBJ2-3 | many | TRBV3-1 | TRBD2 | TGTGCCAGCAGCCGTGGTGGGACGGGAGGCCCAGATACGCAGTATTTT | CASSRGGTGGPDTQYF
TRBJ2-7 | many | TRBV28 | . | TGTGCCATCCAGCGAGGCAGGTCGACCTACGAGCAGTACTTC | CAIQRGRSTYEQYF
TRBJ1-6 | . | TRBV15 | . | TGTGCCACCAGTGAGACCGACGATAATTCACCCCTCCACTTT | CATSETDDNSPLHF
TRBJ2-6 | many | TRBV12-3/TRBV12-4 | . | TGTGCCAGCACCTACCAATTCTCTGGGGCCAACGTCCTGACTTTC | CASTYQFSGANVLTF
TRBJ2-5 | few | TRBV2 | TRBD2 | TGTGCCAGCAGTGATACTAGCGGGGGCCAAGAGACCCAGTACTTC | CASSDTSGGQETQYF
TRBJ2-2 | many | TRBV7-2 | . | TGTGCCAGCAGTCAAATTTACACCGGGGAGCTGTTTTTT | CASSQIYTGELFF
TRBJ2-7 | many | TRBV7-9 | . | TGTGCCAGCAGCTTCCTGGGGTCCTCCTACGAGCAGTACTTC | CASSFLGSSYEQYF
TRBJ1-1 | few | TRBV6-2/TRBV6-3 | . | TGTGCCAGCAGCCCTACCATGAGGAGCACTGAAGCTTTCTTT | CASSPTMRSTEAFF
TRBJ2-7 | many | TRBV4-3 | TRBD1 | TGCGCCAGCAGCCAAGATTCCAGGGGGACCTACGAGCAGTACTTC | CASSQDSRGTYEQYF
TRBJ2-4 | . | TRBV7-9 | TRBD2 | TGTGCCAGCAGCTTTCGCGAGCGGGGGTTGGACATTCAGTACTTC | CASSFRERGLDIQYF
TRBJ1-1 | . | TRBV6-5 | . | TGTGCCAGCAGCTCAACCCCGACAGTGAACACTGAAGCTTTCTTT | CASSSTPTVNTEAFF
TRBJ2-7 | many | TRBV7-8 | TRBD1 | TGTGCCAGCAGCCGACAGACAGGGGACGGCGAGCAGTACTTC | CASSRQTGDGEQYF
TRBJ2-6 | few | TRBV5-6 | . | TGTGCCAGCACTCTGGGGGAGGGGGCTGGGGCCAACGTCCTGACTTTC | CASTLGEGAGANVLTF
TRBJ2-7 | . | TRBV27 | TRBD1 | TGTGCCAGCCGGGACAGGGGTCACGAGCAGTACTTC | CASRDRGHEQYF
TRBJ2-3 | many | TRBV5-1 | TRBD2 | TGCGCCAGCAGCTACGGGACTAGCGGACCTAATACGCAGTATTTT | CASSYGTSGPNTQYF
TRBJ2-3 | many | TRBV6-9 | . | TGTGCCAGCAGTTCCCTTGGGGGCTCGGGCACAGATACGCAGTATTTT | CASSSLGGSGTDTQYF
TRBJ2-7 | many | TRBV14 | . | TGTGCCAGCAGCCAAGTCGGGACCTACGAGCAGTACTTC | CASSQVGTYEQYF
TRBJ2-7 | . | TRBV15 | . | TGTGCCACCAGCACCCAGGGGTCGGACGAGCAGTACTTC | CATSTQGSDEQYF
TRBJ2-5 | . | TRBV6-5 | . | TGTGCCAGCAGTTACTCCGTGGGGCCAGGGGAGACCCAGTACTTC | CASSYSVGPGETQYF
TRBJ1-1 | . | TRBV7-9 | . | TGTGCCAGCAGTCCAAGCAGGGATACGAACACTGAAGCTTTCTTT | CASSPSRDTNTEAFF
TRBJ2-3 | few | TRBV5-1 | . | TGCGCCAGCAGCCCGCTTCAGGGGAGCGGAAGCACAGATACGCAGTATTTT | CASSPLQGSGSTDTQYF
TRBJ2-7 | few | TRBV10-2 | . | TGCGCCAGCAGTGGACAGGAGGTGTACGAGCAGTACTTC | CASSGQEVYEQYF
TRBJ1-4 | few | TRBV6-6 | TRBD1 | TGTGCCAGCAGCCAGGGACAGATTAATGAAAAACTGTTTTTT | CASSQGQINEKLFF